These 4 T cell receptor beta chains were all obtained from the same sample, sequenced in a study of graft-versus-host responses after intestinal transplantation. Produced via immunoSEQ multiplex PCR; TCRdb's table is partial and in-frame only. The repertoire includes about 25,000 clones, approximately 93% of them detected once, and roughly 0.5% sits in the top ten. The material was PBMCs, obtained 156 days after intestinal transplant. These receptors were collected from a human patient who received an intestinal transplant, so some T cells may come from the graft donor.

This clone was counted once. This sequence joins TRBV6-1 and TRBJ2-7; 12 bases map to TRBD1. V lost 4 bases to trimming and J lost 2 bases; unmatched junction nucleotides: 3. The CDR3 extends over 15 amino acids. CDR1 and CDR2 from the germline V gene are MNHNS and SASEGT. The DNA for the CDR3 is TGTGCCAGCAGTGGGGACAGGGGGCCGCCCTACGAGCAGTACTTC. Its translation is CASSGDRGPPYEQYF.

This sequence joins TRBV27 and TRBJ1-2; 9 bases are a match to TRBD1. Germline-derived CDR1 and CDR2 are MNHEY and SMNVEV (reference sequence). J was trimmed by 7 bases and V by 5 bases; bases with no gene match: 11. The CDR3 is 15 amino acids. This CDR3 is CASSPGTGISGGYTF. The CDR3 nucleotides are TGTGCCAGCAGTCCCGGGACAGGGATTTCGGGTGGCTACACCTTC.

The chain carries TRBV6-1 and TRBJ2-1; possible D gene TRBD1, 6 bases. The germline V and J ends were trimmed by 3 bases and 5 bases, with 8 bases remaining between them. CDR1 is MNHNS, CDR2 SASEGT, per germline. The CDR3 spans 13 residues. DNA of the CDR3: TGTGCCAGCAGTGAGGACAGCCACAATGAGCAGTTCTTC. Translated: CASSEDSHNEQFF.

The J gene is TRBJ2-4, the V gene TRBV6-1; no firm D call. Per germline, CDR1 MNHNS and CDR2 SASEGT. Trimming cost V 9 bases and J 6 bases, with 12 bases left between them. The CDR3 is 12 amino acids. The CDR3 region has the DNA TGTGCCAGTCTCTCGGACCCAAACATTCAGTACTTC. Translating it yields CASLSDPNIQYF.